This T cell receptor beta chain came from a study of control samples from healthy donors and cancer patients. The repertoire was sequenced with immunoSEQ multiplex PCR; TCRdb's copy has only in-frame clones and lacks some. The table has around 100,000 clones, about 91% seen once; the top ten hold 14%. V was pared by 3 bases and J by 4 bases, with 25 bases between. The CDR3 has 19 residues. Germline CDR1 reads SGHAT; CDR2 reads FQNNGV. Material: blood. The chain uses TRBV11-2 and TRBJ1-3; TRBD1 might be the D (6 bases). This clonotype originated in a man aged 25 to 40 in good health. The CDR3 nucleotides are TGTGCCAGCAGCTTTGGGACACAGGGACTTTTATTGGGAGGAAACACCATATATTTT. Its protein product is CASSFGTQGLLLGGNTIYF.